Listed below are T cell receptor beta chains from one sample, sequenced in a study of T cell clonotyping in hematopoietic cell transplantation. The method was immunoSEQ multiplex PCR; TCRdb's version includes in-frame clones alone and lacks a portion of them. The repertoire holds 25,000 to 30,000 clones, 90% to 95% seen once, with around 2.3% in the top ten. Sequenced material: peripheral blood mononuclear cells, taken before stem cell transplant. The receptors shown here come from a man aged 45 to 65 with acute myeloid leukemia. Some clones in this sample may be carry-over from other donors' samples. Both conserved end residues are part of each CDR3. The D gene is left open where the match is weak. Size is omitted from some rows. Given values are once, few, many or a class for expanded clones.

V: TRBV4-1; size: NA; D: NA; J: TRBJ1-4; DNA: TGCGCCAGCAGCCCCCCTTCAACTAATGAAAAACTGTTTTTT; CDR3: CASSPPSTNEKLFF
V: TRBV19; size: NA; D: NA; J: TRBJ2-5; DNA: TGTGCCAGTAGTAACAGGGTGGAAGAGACCCAGTACTTC; CDR3: CASSNRVEETQYF
V: TRBV5-6; size: NA; D: TRBD2; J: TRBJ2-7; DNA: TGTGCCAGCAGCCTCGGGGGGTCCAACGAGCAGTACTTC; CDR3: CASSLGGSNEQYF
V: TRBV6-6; size: NA; D: NA; J: TRBJ1-2; DNA: TGTGCCAGCAGTTATGGAGGGGCGGGTGGCTACACCTTC; CDR3: CASSYGGAGGYTF
V: TRBV2; size: NA; D: NA; J: TRBJ1-5; DNA: TGTGCCAGCCCCCTTTCGAAACAGGTCAATCAGCCCCAGCATTTT; CDR3: CASPLSKQVNQPQHF
V: TRBV2; size: NA; D: NA; J: TRBJ1-3; DNA: TGTGCCAGCAGCGTACACTCCTCTGGAAACACCATATATTTT; CDR3: CASSVHSSGNTIYF
V: TRBV11-3; size: NA; D: TRBD2; J: TRBJ2-5; DNA: TGTGCCAGCAGCTTAGTCGGGGGGGGGACCCAAGAGACCCAGTACTTC; CDR3: CASSLVGGGTQETQYF
V: TRBV30; size: NA; D: TRBD1; J: TRBJ1-1; DNA: TGTGCCTGGAGTGGGGACAGGGGGTACACTGAAGCTTTCTTT; CDR3: CAWSGDRGYTEAFF
V: TRBV5-1; size: NA; D: TRBD2; J: TRBJ2-7; DNA: TGCGCCAGCAGCTTGGCCGAACTAGCGGGGGACGAGCAGTACTTC; CDR3: CASSLAELAGDEQYF
V: TRBV4-3; size: NA; D: NA; J: TRBJ1-2; DNA: TGCGCCAGCAGCCAGGGTTCAAGGGTCGGCGACTATGGCTACACCTTC; CDR3: CASSQGSRVGDYGYTF
V: TRBV4-1; size: NA; D: NA; J: TRBJ2-2; DNA: TGCGCCAGCAGCCCGGGACTGTTTCGAGACACCGGGGAGCTGTTTTTT; CDR3: CASSPGLFRDTGELFF
V: TRBV5-1; size: NA; D: NA; J: TRBJ1-2; DNA: TGCGCCAGCAGCCTGGAAGTTGATAACTATGGCTACACCTTC; CDR3: CASSLEVDNYGYTF
V: TRBV6-5; size: once; D: NA; J: TRBJ1-1; DNA: TGTGCCAGCAGTTACCTTAGAGGCACTGAAGCTTTCTTT; CDR3: CASSYLRGTEAFF
V: TRBV5-4; size: NA; D: NA; J: TRBJ2-1; DNA: TGTGCCAGCAGCTTGGGCAGGGGGGGCCCCTACAATGAGCAGTTCTTC; CDR3: CASSLGRGGPYNEQFF
V: TRBV2; size: NA; D: NA; J: TRBJ1-1; DNA: TGTGCCAGCAGGCAAGAAAAGAACACTGAAGCTTTCTTT; CDR3: CASRQEKNTEAFF
V: TRBV11-1; size: NA; D: NA; J: TRBJ1-3; DNA: TGTGCCAGCAGCTTATCAGGGGCCTCTGGATCCTTCTCTGGAAACACCATATATTTT; CDR3: CASSLSGASGSFSGNTIYF
V: TRBV19; size: NA; D: NA; J: TRBJ2-7; DNA: TGTGCCACCAAAGAGCAGGGAACCTACGAGCAGTACTTC; CDR3: CATKEQGTYEQYF
V: TRBV7-6; size: NA; D: TRBD2; J: TRBJ2-1; DNA: TGTGCCAGCAGCTTAAGCGGGGGCGACAATGAGCAGTTCTTC; CDR3: CASSLSGGDNEQFF
V: TRBV29-1; size: NA; D: TRBD1; J: TRBJ2-7; DNA: TGCAGCGCCGAGACAGGGAGCTCCTACGAGCAGTACTTC; CDR3: CSAETGSSYEQYF
V: TRBV11-1; size: NA; D: TRBD2; J: TRBJ2-2; DNA: TGTGCCAGCAGCCTCCCCAGCGGGGGGACCGGGGAGCTGTTTTTT; CDR3: CASSLPSGGTGELFF
V: TRBV7-2; size: NA; D: NA; J: TRBJ2-7; DNA: TGTGCCAGCAGCTTAGACTGGGGTTCCGAGCAGTACTTC; CDR3: CASSLDWGSEQYF
V: TRBV4-3; size: NA; D: NA; J: TRBJ1-3; DNA: TGCGCCAGCAGCCGCAGCTCGTCAGGGGTGTTTGGAAACACCATATATTTT; CDR3: CASSRSSSGVFGNTIYF
V: TRBV19; size: NA; D: NA; J: TRBJ2-7; DNA: TGTGCCAGTAGTATATCTCAGGGGAGCGCCTACGAGCAGTACTTC; CDR3: CASSISQGSAYEQYF
V: TRBV6-5; size: NA; D: TRBD2; J: TRBJ2-1; DNA: TGTGCCAGCAGTCCTAGCGGGGGCTCCTACAATGAGCAGTTCTTC; CDR3: CASSPSGGSYNEQFF
V: TRBV20-1; size: NA; D: NA; J: TRBJ1-2; DNA: TGCAGTGCTAGCGTCCAGCGTGACTACACCTTC; CDR3: CSASVQRDYTF
V: TRBV11-3; size: NA; D: NA; J: TRBJ2-7; DNA: TGTGCCAGCAGCTTAGATCTACATGACGAGCAGTACTTC; CDR3: CASSLDLHDEQYF
V: TRBV19; size: once; D: TRBD2; J: TRBJ2-1; DNA: TGTGCCAGTAGTATAGCTAGCGGAGAGTACAATGAGCAGTTCTTC; CDR3: CASSIASGEYNEQFF
V: TRBV10-3; size: NA; D: NA; J: TRBJ1-2; DNA: TGTGCCATCAGTGACAGTTCCATTTATGGCTACACCTTC; CDR3: CAISDSSIYGYTF
V: TRBV25-1; size: NA; D: NA; J: TRBJ2-7; DNA: TGTGCCAGCAGTGAATATCGAGTGGGGCAAGGAATCAACGAGCAGTACTTC; CDR3: CASSEYRVGQGINEQYF
V: TRBV2; size: NA; D: NA; J: TRBJ2-3; DNA: TGTGCCAGCAGTGAAAGGGACGCAGATACGCAGTATTTT; CDR3: CASSERDADTQYF
V: TRBV7-2; size: NA; D: TRBD1; J: TRBJ1-5; DNA: TGTGCCAGCAGCGCCGACAGGGGGAGCAGACCCCAGCATTTT; CDR3: CASSADRGSRPQHF
V: TRBV19; size: NA; D: NA; J: TRBJ2-2; DNA: TGTGCCAGTAGTATTCAATTGAACGGGGAGCTGTTTTTT; CDR3: CASSIQLNGELFF
V: TRBV7-2; size: NA; D: TRBD2; J: TRBJ2-5; DNA: TGTGCCAGCAGCTTGCGGGGGGGCTGGGAGACCCAGTACTTC; CDR3: CASSLRGGWETQYF
V: TRBV28; size: NA; D: NA; J: TRBJ2-7; DNA: TGTGCCAGCAGTTTAACGGCCAGGCACTCCTACGAGCAGTACTTC; CDR3: CASSLTARHSYEQYF
V: TRBV4-3; size: NA; D: NA; J: TRBJ1-2; DNA: TGCGCCAGCAGCCAAGTAGGGGGTAACTATGGCTACACCTTC; CDR3: CASSQVGGNYGYTF
V: TRBV7-6; size: NA; D: NA; J: TRBJ2-1; DNA: TGTGCCAGCAGCTCCTTCACAGGGAACTACAATGAGCAGTTCTTC; CDR3: CASSSFTGNYNEQFF
V: TRBV28; size: NA; D: NA; J: TRBJ2-2; DNA: TGTGCCAGCCTCGGGAGTTCGAACACCGGGGAGCTGTTTTTT; CDR3: CASLGSSNTGELFF
V: TRBV5-4; size: NA; D: NA; J: TRBJ2-2; DNA: TGTGCCAGCAGCGCCTCGATGGGTGCCGGGGAGCTGTTTTTT; CDR3: CASSASMGAGELFF
V: TRBV2; size: once; D: TRBD1; J: TRBJ2-6; DNA: TGTGCCAGCAGTCCCTCCGGGACAGGGAGCGCTGGGGCCAACGTCCTGACTTTC; CDR3: CASSPSGTGSAGANVLTF
V: TRBV19; size: NA; D: NA; J: TRBJ1-1; DNA: TGTGCCAGTAGTTACATGGAGAACACTGAAGCTTTCTTT; CDR3: CASSYMENTEAFF
V: TRBV5-1; size: NA; D: NA; J: TRBJ2-7; DNA: TGCGCCAGCAGCAGTCAGGGATGGTCAGACGAGCAGTACTTC; CDR3: CASSSQGWSDEQYF
V: TRBV5-3; size: NA; D: NA; J: TRBJ1-2; DNA: TGTGCCAGAAGCTTGGCGGTCAGTTCGCCCAAGATTTATGGCTACACCTTC; CDR3: CARSLAVSSPKIYGYTF
V: TRBV6-1; size: NA; D: NA; J: TRBJ2-7; DNA: TGTGCCAGCAGTGATGACGGGGGAGGGGGCGAGCAGTACTTC; CDR3: CASSDDGGGGEQYF
V: TRBV9; size: NA; D: TRBD2; J: TRBJ2-5; DNA: TGTGCCAGCAGCGTAGCTAGCGGGAGTATGGGGGCTGGGGAGACCCAGTACTTC; CDR3: CASSVASGSMGAGETQYF
V: TRBV2; size: NA; D: NA; J: TRBJ1-3; DNA: TGTGCCAGCAGTGACCGGAGTCCACACTCTGGAAACACCATATATTTT; CDR3: CASSDRSPHSGNTIYF
V: TRBV7-9; size: NA; D: TRBD2; J: TRBJ2-1; DNA: TGTGCCAGCAGCACCAGCGGGAGCAGATTCTTC; CDR3: CASSTSGSRFF
V: TRBV9; size: NA; D: NA; J: TRBJ1-1; DNA: TGTGCCAGCAGCGTCGGATCAGGCCTGGACACTGAAGCTTTCTTT; CDR3: CASSVGSGLDTEAFF
V: TRBV7-7; size: NA; D: NA; J: TRBJ2-5; DNA: TGTGCCAGCAGCTTAGACCGCCAAGAGACCCAGTACTTC; CDR3: CASSLDRQETQYF
V: TRBV6-5; size: NA; D: NA; J: TRBJ2-7; DNA: TGTGCCAGCAGTTACTCGTGGGTCAAGTCCTACGAGCAGTACTTC; CDR3: CASSYSWVKSYEQYF
V: TRBV19; size: NA; D: NA; J: TRBJ1-2; DNA: TGTGCCAGTAGTATCCCCGGGCTCAACTATGGCTACACCTTC; CDR3: CASSIPGLNYGYTF
V: TRBV6-1; size: NA; D: TRBD1; J: TRBJ1-2; DNA: TGTGCCAGCACCGAAGGGACAGCCCCCTTTGGCTACACCTTC; CDR3: CASTEGTAPFGYTF
V: TRBV30; size: NA; D: TRBD1; J: TRBJ2-3; DNA: TGTGCCTTGGAGTTCCGGGACAGGGGCACAGATACGCAGTATTTT; CDR3: CALEFRDRGTDTQYF
V: TRBV6-6; size: NA; D: TRBD1; J: TRBJ1-1; DNA: TGTGCCAGCAGTTCCCCCGGGACAGGGTATACTGAAGCTTTCTTT; CDR3: CASSSPGTGYTEAFF
V: TRBV27; size: NA; D: NA; J: TRBJ1-2; DNA: TGTGCCAGCAGTTTAGGGCAGCACTATGGCTACACCTTC; CDR3: CASSLGQHYGYTF
V: TRBV2; size: NA; D: NA; J: TRBJ1-5; DNA: TGTGCCAGCAGTAGCCGGACAGTCAATCAGCCCCAGCATTTT; CDR3: CASSSRTVNQPQHF